This T cell receptor (beta chain) comes out of a study of technical replicates of blood from several donors. The CDR3 consists of 15 residues. Germline trimming cut 0 bases from V and 2 bases from J; bases unmatched to any gene: 3. Germline-derived CDR1 and CDR2 are SGHDT and YYEEEE. Using immunoSEQ multiplex PCR, the repertoire was profiled, and TCRdb retains in-frame clones only, with some absent. The sample carries about 82,000 clones, 96% recorded once. This clone was counted once. The receptor comes from a human donor in good health. The sequencing input was T cells isolated from PBMCs. The chain combines TRBV5-6 with TRBJ1-1; TRBD1 matches at 8 bases. CDR3 DNA sequence: TGTGCCAGCAGCTTGGATCAGGGGGCCAACACTGAAGCTTTCTTT. This codes for CASSLDQGANTEAFF.